This T cell receptor (beta chain) comes out of a study of T cells after posttransplantation cyclophosphamide. Cells defined as naive were viable CD3+CD4+ or CD3+CD8+ and CCR7+CD45RA+CD45RO-CD95-CD27+CD28+. This related bone marrow graft donor gave peripheral blood on the day of marrow donation. Study results and caveats: Recipient CMV seropositivity and CMV reactivation strongly tracked TRB clonality. Skin or GI-infiltrating T cells shared few TRB sequences with blood. Donor CD8+ memory clones often dominated recipient blood repertoires at later times.

The CDR3 length is 13 residues. V was pared by 7 bases and J by 7 bases, with 4 bases of the junction left unmatched. Germline assignment: CDR1 SEHNR and CDR2 FQNEAQ (reference sequence). A note on this clone: Its antigen is undetermined.

TCRdb keeps only in-frame clones here, not all; method: immunoSEQ multiplex PCR. The sample includes about 16,000 clones, 94% of them seen just once. The sample comprised naive CD4+ T cells sorted from blood. The chain joins TRBV7-9 to TRBJ1-5, with 10 bases aligning to TRBD1. The TCR comes from a woman between 50 and 59 years old in good health and a related stem cell transplant donor. CDR3 bases: TGTGCCAGCACCGGGACAGGGGAACAGCCCCAGCATTTT. Its protein product is CASTGTGEQPQHF.